This T cell receptor beta chain came from a study of cytomegalovirus exposure and HLA in healthy donors. PCR amplification relied on 60 Vbeta primers (plus 13 Jbeta primers). Per the study methods: Approximately 11 million of about 80 million unique TCR beta chains were shared, per a later count. Some clones are missing from TCRdb's copy, which holds only in-frame ones; the method was immunoSEQ multiplex PCR. Clone size and the V and J calls come from that table; the DNA yielded D and trimming. The profile shows roughly 130,000 clones, 70% to 85% of them singletons. This clone was counted a few times. Its target is unknown. General observations from the study: Later, an analysis showed that TCR beta chains associated with HLA were more clonally expanded than others that were equally common. Immune exposure information available was restricted to CMV serostatus.

With 6 bases removed from V and 7 bases from J, the gap between germline ends came to 24 bases. The germline CDR1 and CDR2 sequences are MDHEN and SYDVKM. The CDR3 totals 17 residues. The sample consisted of PBMCs. The chain combines TRBV28 with TRBJ2-2; possibly TRBD2 for D (5 bases). The sequence derives from a woman in her fifties or sixties in good health and CMV-seropositive. CDR3 DNA: TGTGCCAGCAGCCCCGGGCTTCGAGAGCGGTTGGGCGGGGAGCTGTTTTTT. Encoded protein: CASSPGLRERLGGELFF.